This T cell receptor (beta chain) appears in the sequencing data of a study of memory CD4+ T cells and cytomegalovirus serostatus. Findings and limits, study-wide: About 40% of the roughly 150 known CMV-associated TCRbeta sequences appeared in CD4+ memory.

Methods used by the authors: After removing out-of-frame reads, over 2 million distinct TCRbeta sequences remained. The table came from immunoSEQ multiplex PCR; TCRdb's copy has only in-frame clones and leaves some out. V, J and clone size are taken as reported in that table, and D and trimming were inferred from the DNA itself. The profile covers fewer than 40,000 clones, with 79% appearing a single time and approximately 5.7% taken by the ten largest. Single viable CD3+CD4+CD8-CD45RO+ cells were sorted as the memory CD4+ T cells. Positive selection with CD4 microbeads enriched total CD4+ T cells. This clone has just a few counts. Its antigen remains unidentified. V was cut by 4 bases and J by 2 bases, with 18 bases left in between. There are 16 residues in the CDR3. In germline, CDR1 is SGDLS, CDR2 YYNGEE.

The clonotype was recovered from an adult in good health and CMV-seropositive. The rearrangement joins TRBV9 to TRBJ2-5; D not resolved. Sequencing was done on a sample of memory CD4+ T cells from blood. The CDR3 reads CASSPPTGGLQETQYF. In DNA form, the CDR3 reads TGTGCCAGCAGCCCACCGACCGGCGGATTACAAGAGACCCAGTACTTC.